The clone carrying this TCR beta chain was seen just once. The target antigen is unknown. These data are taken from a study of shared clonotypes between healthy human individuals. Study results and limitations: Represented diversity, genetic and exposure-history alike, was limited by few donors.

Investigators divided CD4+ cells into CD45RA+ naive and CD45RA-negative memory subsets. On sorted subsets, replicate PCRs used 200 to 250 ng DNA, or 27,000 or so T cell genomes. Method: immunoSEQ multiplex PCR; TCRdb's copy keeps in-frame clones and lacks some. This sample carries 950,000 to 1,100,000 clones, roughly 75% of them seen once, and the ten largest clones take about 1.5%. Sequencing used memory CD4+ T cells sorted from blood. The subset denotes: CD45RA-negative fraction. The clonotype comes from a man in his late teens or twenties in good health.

The CDR3 nucleotides are TGTGCCAGTAATCCCTTCCCCGGGACAGGGTACGGGGAGCTGTTTTTT. Translated: CASNPFPGTGYGELFF. This rearrangement joins TRBV19 to TRBJ2-2, with 9 bases lining up with TRBD1. The V and J ends lost 7 bases and 7 bases, in that order; junction bases with no gene match: 13. The CDR3 consists of 16 residues. Germline CDR1 reads LNHDA; CDR2 reads SQIVND (reference sequence). The variable domain in full, completed from reference TRBV19 and TRBJ2-2, reads DGGITQSPKYLFRKEGQNVTLSCEQNLNHDAMYWYRQDPGQGLRLIYYSQIVNDFQKGDIAEGYSVSREKKESFPLTVTSAQKNPTAFYLCASNPFPGTGYGELFFGEGSRLTVL.